The TCR beta chain described here comes from a study of T-cell reconstitution after alpha-beta-depleted transplantation in children. Molecular barcoding with unique molecular identifiers was used for the TCRbeta library. TCRdb recomputed calls from the PCR reads with MiXCR, one row per CDR3 protein. This sample has nearly 550,000 distinct CDR3 sequences, with approximately 16% found just once. V gave up 2 bases and J gave up 7 bases; unmatched junction bases: 8. The germline CDR1 and CDR2 sequences are SGHRS and YFSETQ. CDR3 length: 14 residues. This receptor was identified in a human donor who donated a stem cell graft to a child with acute lymphoblastic leukemia. The genes are TRBV5-1 and TRBJ2-7; 8 bases align to TRBD2. The sequencing here drew on PBMCs from the stem cell graft donor, taken from the stem cell graft. In DNA form, the CDR3 reads TGCGCCAGCAGCTTACCAGCGGGAGTAAATGAGCAGTACTTC. Protein sequence: CASSLPAGVNEQYF.